These 16 T cell receptor beta chains share one sample of origin, sequenced in a study of blood T cells in healthy people across ages. A J-beta primer mix and a sample-barcoded 5' primer were used in a second PCR of about 6 to 12 cycles. Each CDR3 protein is one row after TCRdb ran MiXCR on the 5' RACE reads. The repertoire holds more than 800,000 distinct CDR3 sequences, with around 28% as singletons. Sample: blood. The origin of the receptors is a woman of 80 years or more in good health.

This clonotype was observed a single time. The chain carries TRBV7-3 and TRBJ2-3; unclear D gene. The CDR3 sequence is 12 residues long. V was shortened by 4 bases and J by 10 bases, with 12 bases between the two germline ends. CDR1 is SGHTA and CDR2 is FQGTGA in the germline V gene. The CDR3 reads CASSSGAYPQYF. Here the CDR3 DNA reads TGTGCCAGCAGCTCAGGCGCCTATCCGCAGTATTTT.

As to this clonotype: Since a much larger clone is just one base distant, this may be a read error. The V and J genes are TRBV20-1 and TRBJ2-1, with TRBD2 matching over 9 bases. Germline CDR1 is DFQATT and CDR2 is SNEGSKA (reference sequence). The CDR3 is 13 residues long. The CDR3 spells CSASAGGLNGQFF. The CDR3 DNA reads TGCAGTGCTTCTGCGGGGGGGTTAAATGGGCAGTTCTTC.

This clonotype was recorded many times. This chain uses TRBV5-5 with TRBJ2-7, with TRBD2 matching over 9 bases. After removal of 4 bases from V and 5 bases from J, the junction contained 4 bases not matched to a gene. The CDR3 consists of 13 residues. Germline-derived CDR1 and CDR2 are SGHKS and YYEKEE (reference sequence). The CDR3 bases are TGTGCCAGCAGCAGGGGACTAGCTCACGAGCAGTACTTC. Protein: CASSRGLAHEQYF. Combining the CDR3 with reference TRBV5-5 and TRBJ2-7 gives the whole variable domain DAGVTQSPTHLIKTRGQQVTLRCSPISGHKSVSWYQQVLGQGPQFIFQYYEKEERGRGNFPDRFSARQFPNYSSELNVNALLLGDSALYLCASSRGLAHEQYFGPGTRLTVT.

As for this clonotype: This could be a read error, since a much larger clone is one nucleotide away. This chain links TRBV20-1 with TRBJ2-5, with TRBD1 matching 8 bases. Trimming removed 2 bases from V and 9 bases from J; junction bases left unmatched: 17. The CDR3 sequence is 16 residues long. CDR1 DFQATT and CDR2 SNEGSKA come from the germline V gene (reference sequence). CDR3 DNA: TGCAGTGCTAGAACCTTGGGGACAGGAGCGGTAGGGGCCCAGTACTTC. It yields the protein CSARTLGTGAVGAQYF.

This clonotype was seen ten or more times. The genes are TRBV9 and TRBJ2-1; 12 nucleotides agree with TRBD1. CDR1 SGDLS and CDR2 YYNGEE come from the germline V gene. Unmatched junction bases numbered 3, after V lost 0 bases and J lost 8 bases. CDR3 length: 15 residues. CDR3 amino acids: CASSVVGTGGHEQFF. The CDR3 nucleotides read TGTGCCAGCAGCGTAGTCGGGACAGGGGGCCATGAGCAGTTCTTC.

This clonotype was counted at least ten times. The chain is built from TRBV7-8 and TRBJ2-7, with TRBD2 matching 14 bases. Losses at the gene ends were 4 bases for V and 2 bases for J; bases not matched to a gene: 10. Germline loops: CDR1 SGHVS, CDR2 FQNEAQ. This CDR3 comprises 18 residues. The CDR3 DNA follows: TGTGCCAGCAGCTCGGCGGGGACTAGCGGGGGAGCGGCCTACGAGCAGTACTTC. Protein: CASSSAGTSGGAAYEQYF.

To note about this clonotype: A much larger clone differs from this one at a single base, so this may be a read error. The chain links TRBV20-1 to TRBJ2-3; 9 nucleotides align to TRBD2. The trim removed 7 bases at V and 3 bases at J, leaving 8 bases unmatched. Germline V gene data show CDR1 as DFQATT and CDR2 as SNEGSKA (reference sequence). This CDR3 comprises 14 residues. The CDR3 DNA reads as TGCAGTGTGAGCCAGCGGGGGGAAACAGATACGCAGTATTTT. Its translation: CSVSQRGETDTQYF.

This clonotype was seen ten or more times. This chain links TRBV5-1 with TRBJ2-3; 7 positions agree with TRBD1. The J segment lost 2 bases and the V segment lost 2 bases, leaving 5 bases of the junction unmatched. Germline assignment: CDR1 SGHRS and CDR2 YFSETQ. The CDR3 contains 15 residues. CDR3 sequence reads: CASSLDRAYTDTQYF. Here the CDR3 DNA reads TGCGCCAGCAGCTTAGACAGGGCATACACAGATACGCAGTATTTT.

In this sample, this clonotype turned up a few times. CDR3 in DNA: TGTGCCAGCAGACCGCCTACAGGGACCTACGAGCAGTACTTC. Translating gives CASRPPTGTYEQYF. V usage is TRBV28 and J usage is TRBJ2-7; D may be TRBD1 (6 bases). CDR1 and CDR2 (germline): MDHEN, SYDVKM. The CDR3 has 14 amino acids. V lost 6 bases, J lost 2 bases, and 14 bases lay in between.

This clonotype was counted many times. The J gene is TRBJ2-4, the V gene TRBV27; D is possibly TRBD1 (6 bases). V was trimmed by 6 bases and J by 9 bases, leaving 18 bases between them. In germline, CDR1 is MNHEY, CDR2 SMNVEV (reference sequence). CDR3 length: 14 residues. In DNA, the CDR3 is TGTGCCAGCAGAGGGGGTGCCTCTGGGGCCATTCAGTACTTC. It is translated as CASRGGASGAIQYF.

This clonotype was found a few times. One junction end does not reproduce the germline sequence, and a read error may be involved. This chain uses TRBV25-1 with TRBJ1-6; D possibly corresponds to TRBD1 (6 bases). Germline V CDR1 and CDR2: MGHDK, SYGVNS. The CDR3 consists of 12 residues. For the CDR3, the DNA is TGTGCCAGCACCGAGGGGGATTCACCCCCCCACTTT. Residues: CASTEGDSPPHF. Full variable domain (outside the CDR3, taken from reference TRBV25-1 and TRBJ1-6): EADIYQTPRYLVIGTGKKITLECSQTMGHDKMYWYQQDPGMELHLIHYSYGVNSTEKGDLSSESTVSRIRTEHFPLTLESARPSHTSQYLCASTEGDSPPHFGNGTRLTVT.

The J gene is TRBJ1-1, the V gene TRBV5-1; D remains unclear. Germline V gene data show CDR1 as SGHRS and CDR2 as YFSETQ. V gave up 0 bases and J gave up 4 bases, with 7 bases separating them. The CDR3 has 13 residues. This CDR3 is CASSLEVVTEAFF. Written as DNA, the CDR3 is TGCGCCAGCAGCTTGGAGGTGGTCACTGAAGCTTTCTTT.

The V call is TRBV20-1, the J call TRBJ2-7; D possibly matches TRBD1 or TRBD2 (7 bases each). The CDR3 runs to 14 residues. Between the trimmed V and J ends, which lost 5 bases and 10 bases, there was a span of 24 bases. Germline V gives CDR1 DFQATT, CDR2 SNEGSKA (reference sequence). This CDR3 reads CSAASGTAVEAQYF. The CDR3 DNA reads TGCAGTGCTGCCAGCGGGACAGCGGTTGAGGCCCAGTACTTC.

The V call is TRBV11-3, the J call TRBJ2-1; D is possibly TRBD1 (6 bases). This CDR3 has 14 residues. In germline, CDR1 is SGHNT, CDR2 YENEEA. The ends were cut back, 3 bases at V and 6 bases at J, with 12 bases in the middle. The CDR3 loop is CASSFSTGSNEQFF. CDR3 nucleotides: TGTGCCAGCAGCTTTAGTACAGGGTCCAATGAGCAGTTCTTC. Based on the CDR3 plus reference TRBV11-3 and TRBJ2-1, the full variable domain is EAGVVQSPRYKIIEKKQPVAFWCNPISGHNTLYWYLQNLGQGPELLIRYENEEAVDDSQLPKDRFSAERLKGVDSTLKIQPAELGDSAVYLCASSFSTGSNEQFFGPGTRLTVL.

In the case of this clonotype: A much larger clonotype is one base distant, so this may be a read error. This likely comes from a read error, as the CDR3 has no conserved phenylalanine or tryptophan at its end. The V call is TRBV9, the J call TRBJ2-6; the D is unclear. Germline CDR1 is SGDLS and CDR2 is YYNGEE. The CDR3 covers 15 residues. V shed 3 bases and J shed 5 bases, with 12 bases lying between them. CDR3 sequence (DNA): TGTGCCAGCAGCGAGGAAGCATCAAGGGCCAACGTCCTGACTTCC. Its protein is CASSEEASRANVLTS.

Concerning this clonotype itself: A much bigger clone sits one base away, suggesting this may be a read error. V gene TRBV18 combines with J gene TRBJ2-7; D remains unclear. Per the germline V gene, CDR1 is KGHSH and CDR2 is LQKENI. The germline V and J ends were trimmed by 2 bases and 7 bases, with 15 bases remaining between them. The CDR3 has 14 residues. The CDR3 coding sequence is TGTGCCAGCTCACCAGACCTGGAAGGGAATGAGCAGTACTTC. As protein: CASSPDLEGNEQYF.